These T cell receptor beta chains were read from a single sample in a study of shared clonotypes between healthy human individuals. TCRdb's copy holds only in-frame clones and misses some; the assay was immunoSEQ multiplex PCR. This sample yields hundreds of thousands of clones, of which 95% to 97% are seen a single time; under 0.25% belongs to the top ten. Sequenced sample: naive CD8+ T cells sorted from blood. Receptors originate from a man aged 30-40 years in good health. The CDR3 runs from the conserved cysteine through the conserved F or W. A D gene is named only where the DNA matches it firmly. Expanded clones are given a class, and other clones once, few, many or no size at all.

clone_size: -
d_call: -
j_call: TRBJ1-1
v_call: TRBV9
cdr3_nt: TGTGCCAGCAGAAGAGACCCACAGGCGAACACTGAAGCTTTCTTT
cdr3_aa: CASRRDPQANTEAFF

clone_size: -
d_call: -
j_call: TRBJ1-2
v_call: TRBV15
cdr3_nt: TGTGCCACCAGCAGAGATCTGAGTCCAGGGCTTTATGGCTACACCTTC
cdr3_aa: CATSRDLSPGLYGYTF

clone_size: -
d_call: -
j_call: TRBJ2-7
v_call: TRBV12-5
cdr3_nt: TGTGCTAGTGGTTTGGGGCTGGCTGGCGAGCAGTACTTC
cdr3_aa: CASGLGLAGEQYF

clone_size: -
d_call: -
j_call: TRBJ1-2
v_call: TRBV2
cdr3_nt: TGTGCCACCAAATTCAGGGCAACAGACGGGGTGAACTATGGCTACACCTTC
cdr3_aa: CATKFRATDGVNYGYTF

clone_size: -
d_call: -
j_call: TRBJ1-1
v_call: TRBV27
cdr3_nt: TGTGCCAGCAGCAGGACTACTCTCACTGAAGCTTTCTTT
cdr3_aa: CASSRTTLTEAFF

clone_size: -
d_call: -
j_call: TRBJ1-1
v_call: TRBV5-4
cdr3_nt: TGTGCCAGCAGAGGATTAGGGGCGGGGAACACTGAAGCTTTCTTT
cdr3_aa: CASRGLGAGNTEAFF

clone_size: -
d_call: -
j_call: TRBJ2-1
v_call: TRBV4-3
cdr3_nt: TGCGCCAGCAGCCACGACAACGACGATGAGCAGTTCTTC
cdr3_aa: CASSHDNDDEQFF

clone_size: -
d_call: -
j_call: TRBJ2-5
v_call: TRBV13
cdr3_nt: TGTGCCAGCAGCCCCCAGGGTGGTGGAGAGACCCAGTACTTC
cdr3_aa: CASSPQGGGETQYF

clone_size: -
d_call: -
j_call: TRBJ1-2
v_call: TRBV9
cdr3_nt: TGTGCCAGCAGCGGGAGGAAGGTTGGCTACACCTTC
cdr3_aa: CASSGRKVGYTF

clone_size: -
d_call: -
j_call: TRBJ2-7
v_call: TRBV27
cdr3_nt: TGTGCCAGCAGTTTAATGGGACAAACCTACGAGCAGTACTTC
cdr3_aa: CASSLMGQTYEQYF

clone_size: -
d_call: TRBD2
j_call: TRBJ2-3
v_call: TRBV28
cdr3_nt: TGTGCCAGCAGTTTAGGAACTAGCGGAAGCACAGATACGCAGTATTTT
cdr3_aa: CASSLGTSGSTDTQYF

clone_size: -
d_call: -
j_call: TRBJ1-1
v_call: TRBV7-8
cdr3_nt: TGTGCCAGCAGCTTAGACTTTGTGGGGACTGAAGCTTTCTTT
cdr3_aa: CASSLDFVGTEAFF

clone_size: -
d_call: -
j_call: TRBJ2-1
v_call: TRBV9
cdr3_nt: TGTGCCAGCAGCCCAACGGACTCCCATATCTACAATGAGCAGTTCTTC
cdr3_aa: CASSPTDSHIYNEQFF

clone_size: once
d_call: -
j_call: TRBJ2-5
v_call: TRBV7-9
cdr3_nt: TGTGCCAGCAGCCCCGGGACCCAAGAGACCCAGTACTTC
cdr3_aa: CASSPGTQETQYF

clone_size: -
d_call: TRBD1
j_call: TRBJ2-7
v_call: TRBV7-9
cdr3_nt: TGTGCCAGCAGCCTGTCACCGGGACAGGGGACCTACGAGCAGTACTTC
cdr3_aa: CASSLSPGQGTYEQYF

clone_size: -
d_call: -
j_call: TRBJ2-2
v_call: TRBV15
cdr3_nt: TGTGCCACCAGCAGATCCTTTTCCAAGGGGGCCGGGGAGCTGTTTTTT
cdr3_aa: CATSRSFSKGAGELFF

clone_size: -
d_call: TRBD2
j_call: TRBJ2-7
v_call: TRBV2
cdr3_nt: TGTGCCAGCACCCCGTCGACTAGCGGGAGGTTCGAGCAGTACTTC
cdr3_aa: CASTPSTSGRFEQYF

clone_size: once
d_call: -
j_call: TRBJ2-3
v_call: TRBV2
cdr3_nt: TGTGCCAGCAGTGAGTCCCCGGGTTTTTATCCAGATACGCAGTATTTT
cdr3_aa: CASSESPGFYPDTQYF

clone_size: -
d_call: TRBD1
j_call: TRBJ2-5
v_call: TRBV6-5
cdr3_nt: TGTGCCACAAACCGGGACAGACAAGAGACCCAGTACTTC
cdr3_aa: CATNRDRQETQYF

clone_size: -
d_call: -
j_call: TRBJ2-7
v_call: TRBV10-3
cdr3_nt: TGTGCCATCAGTGACCCGGGACTCCGGGACGAGCAGTACTTC
cdr3_aa: CAISDPGLRDEQYF

clone_size: -
d_call: -
j_call: TRBJ2-1
v_call: TRBV11-2
cdr3_nt: TGTGCCAGCAGCTTAGATCCCCGCGAGCAGTTCTTC
cdr3_aa: CASSLDPREQFF

clone_size: -
d_call: -
j_call: TRBJ2-1
v_call: TRBV7-9
cdr3_nt: TGTGCCAGCAGCCCCGACGGGGTGGGCTCCTACAATGAGCAGTTCTTC
cdr3_aa: CASSPDGVGSYNEQFF

clone_size: -
d_call: -
j_call: TRBJ2-5
v_call: TRBV6-6
cdr3_nt: TGTGCCAGCAGAAAGACAGGAGCCCAAGAGACCCAGTACTTC
cdr3_aa: CASRKTGAQETQYF

clone_size: -
d_call: TRBD2
j_call: TRBJ2-7
v_call: TRBV28
cdr3_nt: TGTGCCAGCAGCAAGGGACTAGCGGGATCCCACTACGAGCAGTACTTC
cdr3_aa: CASSKGLAGSHYEQYF

clone_size: -
d_call: -
j_call: TRBJ1-1
v_call: TRBV4-1
cdr3_nt: TGCGCCAGCAGCCAAGCGGAGAACATGAACACTGAAGCTTTCTTT
cdr3_aa: CASSQAENMNTEAFF

clone_size: -
d_call: TRBD1
j_call: TRBJ1-4
v_call: TRBV4-3
cdr3_nt: TGCGCCAGCAGCCAAGACCGGGACAGGGGGGAAAAACTGTTTTTT
cdr3_aa: CASSQDRDRGEKLFF

clone_size: -
d_call: TRBD1
j_call: TRBJ2-7
v_call: TRBV18
cdr3_nt: TGTGCCAGCTCACCACCGAGGGACAGGGGCTACGAGCAGTACTTC
cdr3_aa: CASSPPRDRGYEQYF

clone_size: -
d_call: -
j_call: TRBJ2-7
v_call: TRBV11-2
cdr3_nt: TGTGCCAGCAGCTCCGACAATTACGAGCAGTACTTC
cdr3_aa: CASSSDNYEQYF

clone_size: -
d_call: -
j_call: TRBJ1-1
v_call: TRBV7-9
cdr3_nt: TGTGCCAGCAGCCCAGAAGGACGGGTGAACACTGAAGCTTTCTTT
cdr3_aa: CASSPEGRVNTEAFF

clone_size: -
d_call: -
j_call: TRBJ1-1
v_call: TRBV7-9
cdr3_nt: TGTGCCAGCACCCCCTTTAACATGAACACTGAAGCTTTCTTT
cdr3_aa: CASTPFNMNTEAFF

clone_size: once
d_call: TRBD1
j_call: TRBJ2-3
v_call: TRBV2
cdr3_nt: TGTGCCAGCAGTGGACAGGGGATCACAGATACGCAGTATTTT
cdr3_aa: CASSGQGITDTQYF

clone_size: -
d_call: TRBD2
j_call: TRBJ2-1
v_call: TRBV18
cdr3_nt: TGTGCCAGCTCACCAAGGGGACTAGCGGAAGCCTACAATGAGCAGTTCTTC
cdr3_aa: CASSPRGLAEAYNEQFF

clone_size: -
d_call: -
j_call: TRBJ2-1
v_call: TRBV7-3
cdr3_nt: TGTGCCAGCAGCAAAGAGACTATTAACAATGAGCAGTTCTTC
cdr3_aa: CASSKETINNEQFF

clone_size: few
d_call: -
j_call: TRBJ1-1
v_call: TRBV6-5
cdr3_nt: TGTGCCAGCAGTTTTTCTGTGAACACTGAAGCTTTCTTT
cdr3_aa: CASSFSVNTEAFF

clone_size: -
d_call: TRBD2
j_call: TRBJ2-5
v_call: TRBV4-1
cdr3_nt: TGCGCCAGCAGCCAATCTGTGGCTAGCGGACAAGAGACCCAGTACTTC
cdr3_aa: CASSQSVASGQETQYF

clone_size: -
d_call: -
j_call: TRBJ2-7
v_call: TRBV2
cdr3_nt: TGTGCCGTTGGGGACATCTCCTACGAGCAGTACTTC
cdr3_aa: CAVGDISYEQYF

clone_size: -
d_call: TRBD1
j_call: TRBJ2-7
v_call: TRBV4-1
cdr3_nt: TGCGCCAGCAGCCAAGTTGTAGGGGGCAACGAGCAGTACTTC
cdr3_aa: CASSQVVGGNEQYF

clone_size: -
d_call: -
j_call: TRBJ2-1
v_call: TRBV6-1
cdr3_nt: TGTGCCAGCAAACTGCCACCTAGCTCCTACAATGAGCAGTTCTTC
cdr3_aa: CASKLPPSSYNEQFF

clone_size: -
d_call: TRBD1
j_call: TRBJ2-7
v_call: TRBV20-1
cdr3_nt: TGCAGTGCAGACAGGGCTTACGAGCAGTACTTC
cdr3_aa: CSADRAYEQYF

clone_size: -
d_call: -
j_call: TRBJ2-1
v_call: TRBV7-3
cdr3_nt: TGTGCCAGCGATTTCGCAGAGGGCTCCTACAATGAGCAGTTCTTC
cdr3_aa: CASDFAEGSYNEQFF

clone_size: -
d_call: -
j_call: TRBJ2-7
v_call: TRBV29-1
cdr3_nt: TGCAGCGTTCTCGCAGGGAACCCCTCCTACGAGCAGTACTTC
cdr3_aa: CSVLAGNPSYEQYF

clone_size: -
d_call: TRBD1
j_call: TRBJ1-3
v_call: TRBV19
cdr3_nt: TGTGCCAGTAAGGGGGCAAGGTCCTCTGGAAACACCATATATTTT
cdr3_aa: CASKGARSSGNTIYF

clone_size: -
d_call: -
j_call: TRBJ2-2
v_call: TRBV5-1
cdr3_nt: TGCGCCAGCAGCACCTTCTTCATTACAGGGTCGGACACCGGGGAGCTGTTTTTT
cdr3_aa: CASSTFFITGSDTGELFF

clone_size: -
d_call: TRBD1
j_call: TRBJ2-2
v_call: TRBV10-3
cdr3_nt: TGTGCCGCCAGACAGGGGAACACCGGGGAGCTGTTTTTT
cdr3_aa: CAARQGNTGELFF

clone_size: -
d_call: -
j_call: TRBJ2-3
v_call: TRBV9
cdr3_nt: TGTGCCAGCAGCGTAGGTAGAGATACGCAGTATTTT
cdr3_aa: CASSVGRDTQYF

clone_size: -
d_call: -
j_call: TRBJ1-5
v_call: TRBV6-6
cdr3_nt: TGTGCCAGCAGTCGCCTTGGCTGGGACAGCAATCAGCCCCAGCATTTT
cdr3_aa: CASSRLGWDSNQPQHF

clone_size: -
d_call: TRBD1
j_call: TRBJ2-1
v_call: TRBV7-6
cdr3_nt: TGTGCCAGCAGCTCTTCCCGGGACAGGGTACCCAATGAGCAGTTCTTC
cdr3_aa: CASSSSRDRVPNEQFF

clone_size: -
d_call: -
j_call: TRBJ2-7
v_call: TRBV4-1
cdr3_nt: TGCGCCAGCAGCCAAGGTCACGGGACCTACGAGCAGTACTTC
cdr3_aa: CASSQGHGTYEQYF

clone_size: -
d_call: TRBD2
j_call: TRBJ2-3
v_call: TRBV30
cdr3_nt: TGTGCCTGGACCCTTGGGGCTAGCGGAGACACAGATACGCAGTATTTT
cdr3_aa: CAWTLGASGDTDTQYF

clone_size: -
d_call: TRBD1
j_call: TRBJ2-1
v_call: TRBV2
cdr3_nt: TGTGCCAGCAGGGGACAGGGCGGGATTTATGAGCAGTTCTTC
cdr3_aa: CASRGQGGIYEQFF

clone_size: once
d_call: -
j_call: TRBJ2-7
v_call: TRBV27
cdr3_nt: TGTGCCAGCAGTTTGTGGGGGTCCTCCGACGAGCAGTACTTC
cdr3_aa: CASSLWGSSDEQYF

clone_size: -
d_call: TRBD1
j_call: TRBJ2-7
v_call: TRBV9
cdr3_nt: TGTGCCAGCAGCGTAGAGAGGGACAGGGGTTACGAGCAGTACTTC
cdr3_aa: CASSVERDRGYEQYF

clone_size: -
d_call: -
j_call: TRBJ1-1
v_call: TRBV2
cdr3_nt: TGTGCCAGCAGTGGGGTAGACAGTAACACTGAAGCTTTCTTT
cdr3_aa: CASSGVDSNTEAFF